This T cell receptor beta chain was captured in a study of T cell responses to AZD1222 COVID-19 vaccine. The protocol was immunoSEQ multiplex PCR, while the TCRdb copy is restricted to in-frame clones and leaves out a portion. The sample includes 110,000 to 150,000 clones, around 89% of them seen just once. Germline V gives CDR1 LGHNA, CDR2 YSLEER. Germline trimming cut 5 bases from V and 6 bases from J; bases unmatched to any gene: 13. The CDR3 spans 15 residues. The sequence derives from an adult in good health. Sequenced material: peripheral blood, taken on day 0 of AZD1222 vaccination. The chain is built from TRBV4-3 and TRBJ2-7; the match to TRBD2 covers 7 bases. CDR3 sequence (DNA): TGCGCCAGCAGCATAGGCTTCGCGGGAGCGGGCGAGCAGTACTTC. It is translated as CASSIGFAGAGEQYF.